This T cell receptor (beta chain) appears in the sequencing data of a study of PD-L1 blockade in urothelial cancer (dated by TCRdb to the late 2010s). Concerning the study at large: Every patient began therapy in about 2014 and was given atezolizumab 1,200 mg intravenously every 3 weeks. Twenty-five of 29 patients were males with bladder-origin urothelial cancer, and about 60% of the roughly 29 reported a prior smoking history. An ECOG performance status of 0 or 1 was recorded for the patients, and 0 to 3 prior chemotherapy regimens had been received by the patients. Blood samples were analyzed at 3 weeks after treatment start (second dose) and at 6 weeks after treatment start. Blood samples gave median yields of roughly 150,000 T cells and tens of thousands of unique TCRs, along with a median clonality of approximately 0.084. Somatic, immune and clinical correlates of response to PD-L1 blockade with atezolizumab in urothelial cancer were the focus of an exploratory multi-omic analysis. Pretreatment tumor samples, along with matched peripheral blood serially collected before and after atezolizumab treatment, were subjected to TCR sequencing. Progression-free survival longer than 6 months counted as durable clinical benefit, and TCR features were additionally tested against both progression-free and overall survival. In the same patients who had TCR sequencing, pretreatment tumors also underwent whole exome sequencing and RNA sequencing. Durable clinical benefit was achieved by nine patients and was not achieved by 20 patients. Approximately 29 patients had pretreatment blood TCR-seq, roughly 24 had at least one posttreatment blood collection, and roughly 24 had tumor TCR-seq.

Summary of the overall study and its limitations: Among patients with durable benefit, tumor-associated TCR clones showed greater expansion in peripheral blood 3 weeks after treatment started (n ≈ 23, p = 0.022). Improved progression-free and overall survival was found to be associated with pretreatment peripheral blood TCR clonality below the median. Because the sample size was small (n ≈ 27) and many exploratory analyses were performed, the results are intended to be hypothesis-generating.

Details on this clone: Its binding antigen is unknown. No base-level quality is on record; no much larger clone is a single base apart.

The meaning of the sample's time point label: peripheral blood 6 weeks after treatment start. The cohort comprised 25 to 30 patients with locally advanced or metastatic urothelial carcinoma treated at Memorial Sloan Kettering on a trial protocol. Peripheral blood mononuclear cells were collected pretreatment and during treatment, with between 1 and 8 total time points per patient. The Qiagen DNeasy Blood extraction kit was used to purify genomic DNA from total PBMCs and tumor samples. PBMCs were collected pretreatment and during treatment, and were isolated and stored as previously described. For this chain, trimming is 0 bases at the V end and 2 bases at the J end, and the number of junction bases without a gene match is 7. Reading from cysteine to phenylalanine, the CDR3 counts 17 amino acids. The only DNA kept is the CDR3, 51 bases in frame from the first base. Each PCR received spiked-in synthetic TCR analog templates so that absolute template abundance could be estimated from read counts. TCRbeta CDR3 regions were amplified from genomic DNA with bias-controlled V and J gene primers using the immunoSEQ assay. Sequencing of rearranged TCRbeta segments was performed at approximately 20X coverage. The published analysis was carried out like this. Sequencing errors were corrected by clustering, and CDR3s were annotated against IMGT so that V, D and J genes could be assigned. Out-of-frame and stop-codon sequences were excluded, and only productive TCRbeta rearrangements were used in downstream analyses. Clonality was computed as one minus Shannon entropy normalized by the log of the number of unique productive sequences. Clones differing between time points or between blood and tumor were identified using Fisher's exact test with Benjamini-Hochberg correction, with an adjusted p below 0.01 applied as the threshold. TCRdb retrieved this table from immuneACCESS and kept in-frame rearrangements only. Not all clones are present; in checked studies, unresolved V genes account for under half, and no reason is known for the remainder. From that table come the V and J calls and clone size; the DNA was used to work out D and trimming. The sample records roughly 110,000 clones, 80% to 95% of which are singletons. Under 5% of the sample is held by the ten biggest clonotypes.

This receptor chain uses TRBV23-1 and TRBJ2-3; 8 bases in the junction line up with TRBD2. TRBV23-1 is an ORF, and what it does is uncertain. The clonotype originates from a man in his 60s with urothelial cancer. The source was PBMCs, collected around atezolizumab (anti-PD-L1) treatment. The sequenced DNA is TGCGCCAGCAGTCAATCGATACCAGCGGGAGTCACAGATACGCAGTATTTT. This encodes CASSQSIPAGVTDTQYF.